Below, 19 T cell receptor beta chains from the same sample are listed, as sequenced in a study of T cell repertoires in cytomegalovirus infection. No antigen has been assigned to these receptors. TCRdb fed the reads into MiXCR, producing one record per CDR3 protein. In the table there are about 400,000 distinct CDR3 sequences, about 32% of which are singletons. Sample: cultured PBMCs, taken from culture after CMV antigen stimulation. The origin of the receptors is a human donor in good health (CMV status not recorded). Some clones in this sample may be carry-over from other donors' samples.

This chain uses TRBV19 with TRBJ2-7; D remains ambiguous. CDR3 length equals 13 residues. V was shortened by 3 bases and J by 3 bases, with 9 bases between the two germline ends. The germline V gene has CDR1 LNHDA and CDR2 SQIVND (reference sequence). The CDR3 region is CASSMNGNYEQYF. Written as DNA, the CDR3 is TGTGCCAGTAGTATGAACGGAAACTACGAGCAGTACTTC.

This clonotype was found a few times. V gene TRBV4-3 combines with J gene TRBJ1-2; D gene unclear. V was shortened by 0 bases and J by 4 bases, with 12 bases between the two germline ends. Germline V CDR1 and CDR2: LGHNA, YSLEER. This CDR3 has 15 residues. The DNA for the CDR3 is TGCGCCAGCAGCCAAGATGGTATCGGTGGCTATGGCTACACCTTC. Residues: CASSQDGIGGYGYTF.

The chain recombines TRBV7-8 with TRBJ2-1; 8 bases map to TRBD1. J gave up 3 bases and V 5 bases, and 9 bases lay outside the gene matches. Germline V gene lookup returns CDR1 SGHVS and CDR2 FQNEAQ. There are 16 residues in the CDR3. The CDR3 region has the DNA TGTGCCAGCAGCGTACCCAGGGGGCGGGACTACAATGAGCAGTTCTTC. Amino acid sequence: CASSVPRGRDYNEQFF.

The chain links TRBV20-1 to TRBJ1-2; perhaps TRBD1 as D (5 bases). The germline V and J ends were trimmed by 3 bases and 6 bases, with 14 bases remaining between them. The CDR3 sequence is 13 residues long. Germline values: CDR1 DFQATT, CDR2 SNEGSKA (reference sequence). The CDR3 DNA sequence: TGCAGTGCTAGTCGTCAGGGCGTAGATGGCTACACCTTC. The encoded protein is CSASRQGVDGYTF.

The genes are TRBV28 and TRBJ1-2; D is ambiguous. Trimming stripped 5 bases from V and 3 bases from J, with 13 bases between. This CDR3 comprises 14 residues. Per germline, CDR1 MDHEN and CDR2 SYDVKM. CDR3 coding DNA: TGTGCCAGCAGTATCGGGGTCGGGGACTATGGCTACACCTTC. This sequence encodes CASSIGVGDYGYTF.

This clonotype was seen once. It may be a read error: a sequence one base away is much more abundant. The chain joins TRBV4-3 to TRBJ2-1; D could derive from TRBD1 or TRBD2 (5 bases each). The CDR3 has 14 residues. The germline CDR1 and CDR2 sequences are LGHNA and YSLEER. The CDR3 sequence: CASSQRVGVDEQLF. Written as DNA, the CDR3 is TGCGCCAGCAGCCAGAGGGTAGGGGTAGATGAGCAGTTGTTC.

There are many counts of this clonotype. The genes are TRBV5-8 and TRBJ2-7; D is perhaps TRBD2 (6 bases). The CDR3 loop spans 16 amino acids. Germline loops: CDR1 SGHTS, CDR2 YDEGEE. V gave up 2 bases and J gave up 6 bases, with 21 bases separating them. The CDR3 is CASSLWGQGGSREQYF. As DNA, the CDR3 is TGTGCCAGCAGCTTATGGGGTCAGGGAGGTTCGCGCGAGCAGTACTTC.

The rearrangement joins TRBV7-2 to TRBJ2-1; tentative D call: TRBD2 (6 bases). The CDR3 has 16 residues. V was trimmed by 8 bases and J by 1 base, leaving 18 bases between them. Germline V gene data show CDR1 as SGHTA and CDR2 as FQGNSA. The CDR3 nucleotides read TGTGCCAGCTCATTTTCTCCGGGAGTTTCCTACAATGAGCAGTTCTTC. Protein: CASSFSPGVSYNEQFF.

The chain employs TRBV19 and TRBJ2-4, with D uncertain. The CDR3 runs 12 residues. The V end lost 5 bases, the J end lost 7 bases, and 9 bases lay between the germline ends. Germline V lookup: CDR1 LNHDA, CDR2 SQIVND (reference sequence). CDR3 in amino acids: CASSAYQNIQYF. The CDR3 DNA is TGTGCCAGTAGTGCCTACCAGAACATTCAGTACTTC.

This chain connects TRBV7-9 to TRBJ1-1; TRBD1 matches 9 bases. J was trimmed by 7 bases and V by 5 bases; bases with no gene match: 8. This CDR3 has 14 amino acids. Germline values: CDR1 SEHNR, CDR2 FQNEAQ (reference sequence). CDR3: CASSPGTGMREAFF. The CDR3, as DNA: TGTGCCAGCAGCCCGGGGACAGGGATGCGTGAAGCTTTCTTT.

The gene calls are TRBV3-1 and TRBJ2-2; TRBD2 is a possible D gene (5 bases). This CDR3 is built from 14 residues. With 1 base removed from V and 4 bases from J, the gap between germline ends came to 7 bases. Germline V lookup: CDR1 LGHDT, CDR2 YNNKEL (reference sequence). This CDR3 reads CASSQAGSTGELFF. The CDR3 region has the DNA TGTGCCAGCAGCCAAGCGGGAAGCACCGGGGAGCTGTTTTTT. Drawing the rest from reference TRBV3-1 and TRBJ2-2, the complete variable domain is DTAVSQTPKYLVTQMGNDKSIKCEQNLGHDTMYWYKQDSKKFLKIMFSYNNKELIINETVPNRFSPKSPDKAHLNLHINSLELGDSAVYFCASSQAGSTGELFFGEGSRLTVL.

V gene TRBV5-6 combines with J gene TRBJ2-1, with TRBD1 as a possible D gene (5 bases). The CDR3 consists of 14 residues. Trimming cost V 0 bases and J 4 bases, with 8 bases left between them. Germline V gives CDR1 SGHDT, CDR2 YYEEEE. This CDR3 is CASSLVGLYNEQFF. The CDR3 coding sequence is TGTGCCAGCAGCTTGGTGGGGCTGTACAATGAGCAGTTCTTC.

This clonotype was seen a few times. This chain connects TRBV27 to TRBJ2-2, with 10 positions matching TRBD2. Germline V gene sequence: CDR1 MNHEY, CDR2 SMNVEV (reference sequence). With V trimmed by 0 bases and J by 6 bases, 7 bases remained unmatched. The CDR3 loop spans 17 amino acids. In nucleotides, the CDR3 is TGTGCCAGCAGTTTATCGTTGAGGACTAGCGGACCCGGGGAGCTGTTTTTT. As protein: CASSLSLRTSGPGELFF.

The V gene is TRBV11-2, the J gene TRBJ2-3, with 10 bases fitting TRBD2. The germline V gene has CDR1 SGHAT and CDR2 FQNNGV. The CDR3 is 16 amino acids. Germline trimming cut 4 bases from V and 4 bases from J; bases unmatched to any gene: 8. CDR3 region: CASSSQPSGSADTQYF. The CDR3 DNA sequence: TGTGCCAGCAGCTCCCAGCCTAGCGGGAGTGCAGATACGCAGTATTTT.

This chain uses TRBV7-9 with TRBJ2-7; D is perhaps TRBD1 (5 bases). The CDR3 runs 12 residues. CDR1 and CDR2 (germline): SEHNR, FQNEAQ (reference sequence). V lost 5 bases to trimming and J lost 5 bases, with 10 bases between them. This CDR3 reads CASSDLGDEQYF. CDR3 bases: TGTGCCAGCAGCGACCTAGGGGACGAGCAGTACTTC.

J is TRBJ2-2 and V is TRBV15; the D gene is possibly TRBD2 (5 bases). Trimming removed 1 base from V and 6 bases from J, with 6 bases in between. The CDR3 runs 13 residues. Germline CDR1 LNHNV, CDR2 YYDKDF (reference sequence). CDR3 residues: CATSRVRAGELFF. The CDR3 coding sequence is TGTGCCACCAGCAGAGTGCGGGCCGGGGAGCTGTTTTTT.

Only a few counts were recorded for this clonotype. The chain couples TRBV7-6 to TRBJ2-1; 10 bases match TRBD2. Per the germline V gene, CDR1 is SGHVS and CDR2 is FNYEAQ. The CDR3 loop spans 18 amino acids. V shed 2 bases, J shed 8 bases, and the junction held 15 bases outside the gene matches. The CDR3 loop is CASSLQGASGSWMDEQFF. Written as DNA, the CDR3 is TGTGCCAGCAGCTTACAAGGCGCTAGCGGGAGTTGGATGGATGAGCAGTTCTTC.

As DNA, the CDR3 is TGTGCCAGCAGTCCCGGACAGGTTTACGTCAATCAGCCCCAGCATTTT. Translation: CASSPGQVYVNQPQHF. The chain links TRBV12-3 or TRBV12-4 to TRBJ1-5, with TRBD1 identical over 7 bases. This CDR3 has 16 residues. The junction had 10 bases not matched to a gene; V was cut back by 5 bases and J by 3 bases.

The V gene is TRBV6-2 or TRBV6-3, the J gene TRBJ2-3, with D hard to call. Trimming cost V 6 bases and J 2 bases, with 3 bases left between them. The CDR3 covers 11 residues. The germline gives CDR1 MNHEY, CDR2 SVGEGT. CDR3 bases: TGTGCCAGCAGAAACACAGATACGCAGTATTTT. Amino acids: CASRNTDTQYF.